Following are 26 T cell receptor beta chains from one sample sequenced in a study of CD8 T cells in Susac syndrome. An input of roughly 0.5 to 1 ug of RNA was subjected to reverse transcription using random hexamers. TCRdb itself ran the immunoSEQ multiplex PCR reads through MiXCR, one entry per CDR3 protein. The repertoire includes approximately 150,000 distinct CDR3 sequences, less than 95% of them detected once, and almost 0.095% sits in the top ten. Sequenced: CD4+ T cells from PBMCs. The source is a human donor with multiple sclerosis.

The chain links TRBV4-1 to TRBJ2-1; D ambiguous. V was pared by 0 bases and J by 2 bases, with 2 bases between. This CDR3 is built from 13 residues. CDR1 MGHRA and CDR2 YSYEKL come from the germline V gene. This chain's CDR3 is CASSQEPYNEQFF. The CDR3 coding sequence is TGCGCCAGCAGCCAAGAGCCCTACAATGAGCAGTTCTTC.

The chain is built from TRBV6-5 and TRBJ2-7; tentatively, D is TRBD2 (6 bases). CDR1 and CDR2 from the germline V gene are MNHEY and SVGAGI. There are 15 residues in the CDR3. Between the trimmed V and J ends, which lost 6 bases and 4 bases, there was a span of 19 bases. The CDR3 region is CASSKRREWGYEQYF. In DNA, the CDR3 is TGTGCCAGCAGCAAACGGAGGGAATGGGGGTACGAGCAGTACTTC.

This clonotype was recorded a few times. J is TRBJ2-7 and V is TRBV9, with D unresolved. V was cut by 0 bases and J by 6 bases, with 7 bases left in between. The CDR3 covers 12 residues. The germline CDR1 and CDR2 sequences are SGDLS and YYNGEE. DNA for the CDR3: TGTGCCAGCAGCGTAGGGGCGACCGAGCAGTACTTC. This sequence encodes CASSVGATEQYF.

This sequence joins TRBV28 and TRBJ1-2; TRBD1 is a possible D gene (5 bases). Germline V lookup: CDR1 MDHEN, CDR2 SYDVKM. V lost 5 bases and J lost 3, with 16 bases in between. This CDR3 has 15 amino acids. CDR3 DNA: TGTGCCAGCAGTCGCGCAGGGACGGGGCACTATGGCTACACCTTC. As protein: CASSRAGTGHYGYTF.

This rearrangement joins TRBV10-3 to TRBJ1-4, with 9 bases matching TRBD1. Germline V gene sequence: CDR1 ENHRY, CDR2 SYGVKD. The CDR3 spans 14 residues. The V gene end was trimmed by 3 bases and the J gene end by 7 bases; junction bases not matched to a gene: 3. CDR3 nucleotides: TGTGCCATCAGTGACCCGACAGGGGGTGAAAAACTGTTTTTT. It yields the protein CAISDPTGGEKLFF.

The V call is TRBV11-3, the J call TRBJ1-1; 7 nucleotides match TRBD1. In germline, CDR1 is SGHNT, CDR2 YENEEA. V lost 5 bases to trimming and J lost 3 bases; unmatched junction nucleotides: 6. CDR3 size: 14 residues. The DNA of the CDR3 is TGTGCCAGCAGCCGGAACCAGGGGGACACTGAAGCTTTCTTT. This sequence encodes CASSRNQGDTEAFF. Complete variable domain (other parts from reference TRBV11-3 and TRBJ1-1): EAGVVQSPRYKIIEKKQPVAFWCNPISGHNTLYWYLQNLGQGPELLIRYENEEAVDDSQLPKDRFSAERLKGVDSTLKIQPAELGDSAVYLCASSRNQGDTEAFFGQGTRLTVV.

V and J are TRBV4-3 and TRBJ1-5; no clear D. CDR3 length equals 13 residues. Germline V gives CDR1 LGHNA, CDR2 YSLEER. Deletions cut 3 bases from V and 4 bases from J, with 7 bases between. CDR3 residues: CASSQAKNQPQHF. CDR3 sequence (DNA): TGCGCCAGCAGCCAGGCTAAAAATCAGCCCCAGCATTTT.

This rearrangement joins TRBV6-2 or TRBV6-3 to TRBJ1-2, with D uncertain. Germline V gene lookup returns CDR1 MNHEY and CDR2 SVGEGT. The CDR3 runs 11 residues. Between the trimmed V and J ends, which lost 7 bases and 4 bases, there was a span of 7 bases. The CDR3 DNA follows: TGTGCCAGCATGACGATCTATGGCTACACCTTC. This codes for CASMTIYGYTF.

The chain uses TRBV29-1 and TRBJ1-3; D might be TRBD1 (5 bases). V dropped 7 bases and J dropped 0 bases, with 10 bases sitting between them. Germline CDR1 and CDR2: SQVTM and ANQGSEA. This CDR3 region has 13 residues. The CDR3 reads CSGQSFSGNTIYF. CDR3 DNA sequence: TGCAGCGGACAGTCGTTCTCTGGAAACACCATATATTTT.

This rearrangement joins TRBV28 to TRBJ2-3, with 11 bases aligning to TRBD2. The CDR3 totals 15 residues. Germline V gene lookup returns CDR1 MDHEN and CDR2 SYDVKM. With 7 bases clipped from V and 4 bases from J, the junction kept 7 bases outside the gene matches. In nucleotides, the CDR3 is TGTGCCAGCATCCATAGCGGGAGGGCTTCAGATACGCAGTATTTT. Its protein product is CASIHSGRASDTQYF.

The chain uses TRBV3-1 and TRBJ1-2; a weak D match, TRBD1 (5 bases). V was cut by 2 bases and J by 7 bases, with 20 bases left in between. CDR3 length equals 16 residues. Germline loops: CDR1 LGHDT, CDR2 YNNKEL (reference sequence). CDR3 coding DNA: TGTGCCAGCAGCCAAAGACCGGCAGGGTGGCAGGTTGGCTACACCTTC. Protein sequence: CASSQRPAGWQVGYTF.

The chain recombines TRBV5-1 with TRBJ2-1, with 11 bases matching TRBD2. The J segment lost 0 bases and the V segment lost 5 bases, leaving 7 bases of the junction unmatched. Germline CDR1 and CDR2: SGHRS and YFSETQ. The length of the CDR3 is 17 residues. The CDR3 protein is CASSVSGRGSSYNEQFF. CDR3 sequence (DNA): TGCGCCAGCAGTGTTAGCGGGAGGGGGAGCTCCTACAATGAGCAGTTCTTC.

The chain uses TRBV23-1 and TRBJ2-5; D is perhaps TRBD1 or TRBD2 (5 bases each). Being an ORF, TRBV23-1 has a function that is uncertain. V was clipped by 6 bases and J by 4 bases, with 9 bases between them. There are 12 residues in the CDR3. The CDR3 region has the DNA TGCGCCAGCAGAGGGACGGCAGAGACCCAGTACTTC. Translating gives CASRGTAETQYF.

This chain links TRBV28 with TRBJ1-3, with unresolved D. There are 11 residues in the CDR3. V was clipped by 8 bases and J by 8 bases, with 10 bases between them. Germline-derived CDR1 and CDR2 are MDHEN and SYDVKM. CDR3 coding DNA: TGTGCCAGCGGCGCCGGTCACACCATATATTTT. It is translated as CASGAGHTIYF. The complete variable domain, with remaining parts taken from reference TRBV28 and TRBJ1-3, reads DVKVTQSSRYLVKRTGEKVFLECVQDMDHENMFWYRQDPGLGLRLIYFSYDVKMKEKGDIPEGYSVSREKKERFSLILESASTNQTSMYLCASGAGHTIYFGEGSWLTVV.

V is TRBV3-1 and J is TRBJ2-2; TRBD1 matches 8 bases. From germline, CDR1 is LGHDT and CDR2 YNNKEL (reference sequence). V gave up 6 bases and J gave up 6 bases; unmatched junction bases: 9. The CDR3 covers 15 residues. CDR3 region: CASRPSTTGAGELFF. Here the CDR3 DNA reads TGTGCCAGCAGACCTAGTACGACAGGGGCCGGGGAGCTGTTTTTT.

The V gene is TRBV2, the J gene TRBJ1-1; the D gene is possibly TRBD1 (5 bases). This CDR3 is built from 12 residues. V lost 2 bases to trimming and J lost 11 bases, with 12 bases between them. Germline lookup yields CDR1 SNHLY and CDR2 FYNNEI. The CDR3 DNA follows: TGTGCCAGCAGTGAAATGGGGGTGAGCGCTTTCTTT. Translation: CASSEMGVSAFF.

The rearrangement joins TRBV20-1 to TRBJ2-4; unclear D gene. The CDR3 consists of 16 residues. Deletions cut 1 base from V and 0 bases from J, with 13 bases between. CDR1 is DFQATT and CDR2 is SNEGSKA in the germline V gene (reference sequence). The CDR3 DNA follows: TGCAGTGCTAGAGTTCCTGGAATCCTAGCCAAAAACATTCAGTACTTC. It is translated as CSARVPGILAKNIQYF.

CDR3 bases: TGTGCCAGCAGTAAGGGGGGCTACACCTTC. Protein product: CASSKGGYTF. The chain joins TRBV12-3 or TRBV12-4 to TRBJ1-2; D is possibly TRBD1 (5 bases). Trimming cost V 5 bases and J 8 bases, with 6 bases left between them. The length of the CDR3 is 10 residues.

V and J are TRBV7-2 and TRBJ2-1; 16 nucleotides line up with TRBD2. CDR1 is SGHTA and CDR2 is FQGNSA in the germline V gene. This CDR3 region has 18 residues. With V trimmed by 0 bases and J by 8 bases, 7 bases remained unmatched. The CDR3 nucleotides are TGTGCCAGCAGCTTAGCTCCGGGACTAGCGGGAGGGCCCTATGAGCAGTTCTTC. Translation gives CASSLAPGLAGGPYEQFF.

The chain uses TRBV3-1 and TRBJ1-3; D unresolved. V lost 7 bases and J lost 0, with 10 bases in between. The CDR3 spans 14 residues. Germline V CDR1 and CDR2: LGHDT, YNNKEL (reference sequence). CDR3 DNA sequence: TGTGCCAGCACTCCGGTACACTCTGGAAACACCATATATTTT. Translated: CASTPVHSGNTIYF. Full variable domain (outside the CDR3, taken from reference TRBV3-1 and TRBJ1-3): DTAVSQTPKYLVTQMGNDKSIKCEQNLGHDTMYWYKQDSKKFLKIMFSYNNKELIINETVPNRFSPKSPDKAHLNLHINSLELGDSAVYFCASTPVHSGNTIYFGEGSWLTVV.

The genes are TRBV27 and TRBJ2-7; D unresolved. The V end was cut by 4 bases, the J end by 7 bases, with 17 bases between. Germline lookup yields CDR1 MNHEY and CDR2 SMNVEV (reference sequence). This CDR3 is built from 14 residues. DNA of the CDR3: TGTGCCAGCAGTTCGGAAACCTTACTACGGGAGCAGTACTTC. Amino acid sequence: CASSSETLLREQYF.

The chain has TRBV4-1 and TRBJ2-3; D might be TRBD1 (6 bases). V lost 3 bases to trimming and J lost 6 bases, with 10 bases between them. Germline V gene lookup returns CDR1 MGHRA and CDR2 YSYEKL. The CDR3 totals 13 residues. The CDR3 protein is CASSQSGGDTQYF. CDR3 sequence (DNA): TGCGCCAGCAGCCAGAGTGGGGGCGATACGCAGTATTTT.

The chain joins TRBV24-1 to TRBJ2-1, with 9 bases fitting TRBD2. The V segment lost 4 bases and the J segment 4 bases; nucleotides outside the gene matches: 7. CDR1 KGHDR and CDR2 SFDVKD come from the germline V gene. The CDR3 contains 16 residues. For the CDR3, the DNA is TGTGCCACCAGTGACAATAGCGGGAGACATTACAATGAGCAGTTCTTC. It is translated as CATSDNSGRHYNEQFF.

The V call is TRBV6-2 or TRBV6-3, the J call TRBJ1-1; tentative D call: TRBD1 (6 bases). The CDR3 is 14 amino acids. V shed 6 bases and J shed 4 bases, with 15 bases lying between them. Per the germline V gene, CDR1 is MNHEY and CDR2 is SVGEGT. The CDR3 is CASRPIQGSTEAFF. The DNA of the CDR3 is TGTGCCAGCAGGCCAATACAGGGATCCACTGAAGCTTTCTTT.

CDR3 sequence reads: CASSLREGRNGYTF. The CDR3 coding sequence is TGTGCCAGCAGTTTAAGGGAGGGAAGAAATGGCTACACCTTC. This chain connects TRBV12-3 or TRBV12-4 to TRBJ1-2; the D is unclear. CDR3 length equals 14 residues. Trimming left V 2 bases short and J 6 bases short, with 13 bases between.

The chain links TRBV9 to TRBJ1-1; D is uncertain. Trimming removed 4 bases from V and 5 bases from J, with 12 bases in between. The CDR3 is made up of 13 amino acids. The germline gives CDR1 SGDLS, CDR2 YYNGEE. The CDR3 reads CASSTGVKTEAFF. The DNA for the CDR3 is TGTGCCAGCAGCACGGGAGTAAAGACTGAAGCTTTCTTT.